Sequencing of this T cell receptor beta chain was carried out in a study of cytomegalovirus exposure and HLA in healthy donors. Details on this clone: Its antigen is as yet unknown. An end of the junction differs from the germline gene, which may be a read error.

The study ran its PCR with 60 Vbeta and 13 Jbeta primers. The protocol was immunoSEQ multiplex PCR, while the TCRdb copy is restricted to in-frame clones and leaves out a portion. The sample yields about 190,000 clones, around four fifths seen once. Study observations and caveats: Analysis performed later showed TCR beta chains linked to HLA being more clonally expanded than equally common others. Investigators reported fewer than 200 TCR beta chains as tied to cytomegalovirus.

The sample consisted of PBMCs. The sequence was collected from a man in his forties or fifties in good health and CMV-seropositive.

The CDR3, as DNA: TGCGCCAGCACCTTGATTTATAGACAGGGGGCCACGAACACTGAAGCTTTCTTT. As protein: CASTLIYRQGATNTEAFF. The chain uses TRBV5-1 and TRBJ1-1; 10 bases agree with TRBD1. The CDR3 runs 18 residues. The V gene's germline CDR1 is SGHRS and CDR2 YFSETQ.